This T cell receptor beta chain is drawn from a study of molecular identifiers for immune sequencing clone quantification (dated by TCRdb to 2016 to 2019). Looking at the study overall: For a replicate experiment, RNA from about 21,000 or 97,000 naive CD8 T cells was divided into five aliquots, of which four were sequenced. This methods study used CD8 T cells to benchmark TCR RNA copy counting and molecular-identifier clustering-based TCR repertoire sequencing (MIDCIRS).

Naive CD8 T cell libraries were made from around 18,000 to 910,000 sorted cells using 10%, 30% or 50% of purified RNA. Naive CD8 T cells, defined as CD8+CD4-CCR7+CD45RA+, were FACS-sorted into RLT Plus buffer on a BD FACSAria II. Detection sensitivity was tested by spiking Jurkat RNA equal to over 8 TCR copies' worth into samples containing roughly 19,000-1,000,000 naive CD8 T cells. CD8 T cells were enriched using RosetteSep CD8+ T Cell Enrichment Cocktail and Ficoll-Paque, and the enriched cells then underwent ACK red cell lysis. The cysteine opens and the phenylalanine closes a CDR3 of 13 amino acids. This entry keeps only the CDR3 DNA: 39 bases, framed from base 1. The germline V gene encodes CDR1 GTSNPN and CDR2 SVGIG (reference sequence). Cut back by 4 bases and 4 bases, the V and J ends lie 13 bases apart. This clonotype was detected many times. The antigen it binds to is not known. Per-base qualities were not stored, and no clone one base away is much larger.

Preparation of the library involved PCR. Sequencing instrument: NextSeq 500. Bulk TCR libraries were generated as previously described, with the TCR primers listed in Table S5 used. Total RNA was purified with the Qiagen AllPrep DNA/RNA kit. Before analysis, reads from multiple sequencing runs of one library were combined. Concerning the study's data processing: Reads were retained only if the reads had an exact TCR constant sequence, and the retained reads were trimmed to 150 nt and grouped according to their 12-nt molecular barcodes. Reads within each barcode group were sub-clustered using a 15% Levenshtein threshold, and quality-weighted consensus sequences were constructed for each RNA molecule. Non-functional sequences were excluded, and lower-count sequences lying one edit away from another sequence were also excluded. Based on a fit of two negative binomial distributions, barcode sub-clusters having less than 20% of the maximum read count were discarded. Clones were called with MiXCR by TCRdb after fastp trimmed the public reads at Q25, and only in-frame beta chains were retained. Every distinct CDR3 protein forms one entry, paired with its most common genes and DNA. TCRdb assigned the V and J calls; the authors' analysis was not used. Within this sample are some 580,000 distinct CDR3 sequences, with about 25% of them counted one time only. Roughly 0.83% of the sample is taken by the ten largest.

What the research found in general, with its limitations: When barcode sub-clustering was not used, chimeric consensus sequences inflated TCR diversity, with chimeras reaching as high as 47%. In CMV-specific effector cells, clones with more than 20 RNA copies contained over 99% of molecules, whereas in naive cells such clones contained under 1% of molecules. Even against a background of some 1 million naive CD8 T cells, spiked-in Jurkat TCR RNA amounting to a single cell's worth was reported to be detectable. Highly expanded clone sizes could be underestimated if identical TCR molecules share a barcode. Modeling gave about 3.2 recovered TCR RNA copies per cell versus 8 to 10 by digital PCR, implying approximately 30% capture efficiency. The naive libraries included spiked-in Jurkat TCR RNA (around 9 copies' worth), and this Jurkat TCR RNA is not part of the donor repertoire.

This receptor was taken from a human donor in good health. Some libraries in this study had Jurkat cell RNA spiked in. Source material: naive CD8+ T cells from blood, with Jurkat cell RNA spiked in. This sample's cell subset or site label indicates: FACS-sorted CD8+CD4-CCR7+CD45RA+ naive T cells. This receptor chain uses TRBV30 and TRBJ1-1; the D gene is possibly TRBD1, with 5 bases matching. CDR3 loop: CAWTRVRGTEAFF. Here is the DNA: TGTGCCTGGACCAGGGTTCGTGGCACTGAAGCTTTCTTT. The full variable domain, with segments outside the CDR3 supplied by the reference TRBV30 and TRBJ1-1 proteins, appears as SQTIHQWPATLVQPVGSPLSLECTVEGTSNPNLYWYRQAAGRGLQLLFYSVGIGQISSEVPQNLSASRPQDRQFILSSKKLLLSDSGFYLCAWTRVRGTEAFFGQGTRLTVV.